The 22 T cell receptor beta chains below were found in one sample sequenced in a study of shared clonotypes between healthy human individuals. The repertoire was sequenced with immunoSEQ multiplex PCR; TCRdb's copy has only in-frame clones and lacks some. The profile shows 850,000 to 1,200,000 clones, about three quarters of them singletons. The sequenced sample was memory CD4+ T cells sorted from blood. This sample's subset: CD45RA-negative fraction. The receptors come from a man younger than 30 in good health.

This clone was seen a handful of times. This chain uses TRBV4-1 with TRBJ1-5; the D is unclear. The CDR3 covers 14 residues. V lost 0 bases, J lost 7 bases, and 10 bases lay in between. Germline V gives CDR1 MGHRA, CDR2 YSYEKL. The CDR3 sequence: CASSQEQSYQPQHF. As DNA, the CDR3 is TGCGCCAGCAGCCAAGAGCAAAGTTACCAGCCCCAGCATTTT.

The chain carries TRBV2 and TRBJ2-3; 10 bases match TRBD2. The CDR3 covers 14 residues. V trimming: 7 bases; J trimming: 0 bases; junction bases outside the gene matches: 1. Germline-derived CDR1 and CDR2 are SNHLY and FYNNEI. The CDR3 sequence is CASISGRSTDTQYF. As DNA, the CDR3 is TGTGCCAGCATTAGCGGGAGGAGCACAGATACGCAGTATTTT.

This clone was observed a few times. One base away lies a much larger clone, so this may be a sequencing read error. V gene TRBV6-1 combines with J gene TRBJ2-2, with D unresolved. V lost 7 bases and J lost 0, with 3 bases in between. The CDR3 totals 12 residues. CDR1 and CDR2 from the germline V gene are MNHNS and SASEGT. This chain's CDR3 is CASIPNTGELFF. The CDR3 DNA sequence: TGTGCCAGCATTCCGAACACCGGGGAGCTGTTTTTT.

The chain has TRBV6-5 and TRBJ2-7, with D perhaps being TRBD1 or TRBD2 (5 bases each). CDR1 and CDR2 (germline): MNHEY, SVGAGI. Trimming took off 7 bases at V and 0 bases at J, with 13 bases between the two ends. The CDR3 sequence is 14 residues long. CDR3 DNA: TGTGCCAGCAACCTTGCCGGGACCTCCTACGAGCAGTACTTC. Protein: CASNLAGTSYEQYF.

This chain connects TRBV5-1 to TRBJ1-3; D unresolved. Between the trimmed V and J ends, which lost 2 bases and 2 bases, there was a span of 14 bases. The germline gives CDR1 SGHRS, CDR2 YFSETQ. The CDR3 totals 16 residues. In nucleotides, the CDR3 is TGCGCCAGCAGCTTTGTAGCCAGCCCTACTGGAAACACCATATATTTT. Translated, it gives CASSFVASPTGNTIYF.

The chain recombines TRBV9 with TRBJ1-6; a possible D gene is TRBD1 (5 bases). V was cut by 5 bases and J by 5 bases, with 8 bases left in between. The CDR3 contains 13 residues. CDR1 is SGDLS and CDR2 is YYNGEE in the germline V gene. As DNA, the CDR3 is TGTGCCAGCAGAACGACAGATAATTCACCCCTCCACTTT. Translating gives CASRTTDNSPLHF.

This clone was observed a few times. The rearrangement uses TRBV4-3 and TRBJ1-3; 7 bases match TRBD1. Germline trimming cut 0 bases from V and 0 bases from J; bases unmatched to any gene: 2. Germline CDR1 and CDR2: LGHNA and YSLEER. CDR3 length: 16 amino acids. The CDR3 loop is CASSQDWDSSGNTIYF. The CDR3 DNA follows: TGCGCCAGCAGCCAAGATTGGGACAGCTCTGGAAACACCATATATTTT.

Remarks on this clone: The same CDR3 is also encoded by other DNA sequences in this sample. The CDR3 sequence: CAWSVLRGNTGELFF. The CDR3 DNA is TGTGCCTGGAGTGTACTCCGGGGGAACACCGGGGAGCTGTTTTTT. This chain uses TRBV30 with TRBJ2-2; a weak D match, TRBD2 (5 bases). Trimming left V 0 bases short and J 1 base short, with 9 bases between. The V gene's germline CDR1 is GTSNPN and CDR2 SVGIG (reference sequence). The CDR3 has 15 amino acids.

The chain couples TRBV4-1 to TRBJ2-1, with 13 bases identical to TRBD2. V lost 2 bases, J lost 8 bases, and 12 bases stayed unmatched. The CDR3 runs 18 residues. Germline V gene sequence: CDR1 MGHRA, CDR2 YSYEKL. The CDR3 sequence: CASSQTSGRAIPRDEQFF. The DNA of the CDR3 is TGCGCCAGCAGCCAAACTAGCGGGAGGGCCATTCCCCGGGATGAGCAGTTCTTC.

A single count supports this clone. The chain carries TRBV30 and TRBJ1-3, with 8 bases fitting TRBD1. Germline values: CDR1 GTSNPN, CDR2 SVGIG (reference sequence). The CDR3 is 15 residues long. The V gene end was trimmed by 5 bases and the J gene end by 3 bases; junction bases not matched to a gene: 9. The CDR3 sequence: CAWGGQGLGGNTIYF. The CDR3 DNA follows: TGTGCCTGGGGCGGACAGGGATTAGGTGGAAACACCATATATTTT.

This chain joins TRBV5-8 and TRBJ2-5; no clear D. Germline V lookup: CDR1 SGHTS, CDR2 YDEGEE. The CDR3 is 13 residues long. The ends were cut back, 0 bases at V and 2 bases at J, with 5 bases in the middle. The CDR3 region has the DNA TGTGCCAGCAGCTTGGACCGTCAAGAGACCCAGTACTTC. This gives the protein CASSLDRQETQYF.

The V call is TRBV5-1, the J call TRBJ2-1, with a tentative D call TRBD2 (6 bases). V dropped 4 bases and J dropped 0 bases, with 11 bases sitting between them. CDR1 and CDR2 (germline): SGHRS, YFSETQ. This CDR3 is built from 15 residues. This CDR3 reads CASSGTASSYNEQFF. The CDR3 region has the DNA TGCGCCAGCAGCGGGACTGCCAGCTCCTACAATGAGCAGTTCTTC.

V is TRBV10-2 and J is TRBJ1-6, with D possibly TRBD1 on 5 matching bases. CDR3 size: 14 residues. The germline V gene encodes CDR1 WSHSY and CDR2 SAAADI. The ends were cut back, 8 bases at V and 2 bases at J, with 10 bases in the middle. CDR3 sequence reads: CASGREAYNSPLHF. The CDR3 region has the DNA TGCGCCAGCGGCAGGGAGGCCTATAATTCACCCCTCCACTTT.

The chain employs TRBV6-6 and TRBJ1-6; a weak D match, TRBD1 (5 bases). Trimming left V 8 bases short and J 1 base short, with 12 bases between. Germline V gene lookup returns CDR1 MNHNY and CDR2 SVGAGI (reference sequence). CDR3 length: 15 amino acids. This CDR3 reads CASDPGGSYNSPLHF. CDR3 DNA sequence: TGTGCCAGCGACCCCGGGGGGTCCTATAATTCACCCCTCCACTTT.

This clone was counted only a few times. Other DNA sequences in the sample encode the same CDR3. CDR3 amino acids: CSARDSYEQYF. CDR3 nucleotide sequence: TGCAGTGCTAGAGATAGCTACGAGCAGTACTTC. The genes are TRBV20-1 and TRBJ2-7; D unclear. Germline CDR1 DFQATT, CDR2 SNEGSKA (reference sequence). V lost 0 bases to trimming and J lost 3 bases, with 3 bases between them. This CDR3 comprises 11 residues.

This chain links TRBV12-5 with TRBJ1-4, with D perhaps TRBD1 (6 bases). The length of the CDR3 is 18 residues. V was shortened by 0 bases and J by 4 bases, with 18 bases between the two germline ends. CDR1 LGHNT and CDR2 FRNRAP come from the germline V gene. As DNA, the CDR3 is TGTGCTAGTGGTTTGGTACTTGGGGGGCCTTCGGGTAATGAAAAACTGTTTTTT. It codes for CASGLVLGGPSGNEKLFF.

The chain employs TRBV6-5 and TRBJ2-1; 8 nucleotides line up with TRBD1. With V trimmed by 6 bases and J by 5 bases, 9 bases remained unmatched. CDR3 length: 15 amino acids. Germline V lookup: CDR1 MNHEY, CDR2 SVGAGI. CDR3: CASSLAQGVHNEQFF. DNA for the CDR3: TGTGCCAGCAGCCTCGCACAGGGGGTCCACAATGAGCAGTTCTTC.

The V and J genes are TRBV5-1 and TRBJ2-7, with 13 bases aligning to TRBD2. After removal of 8 bases from V and 4 bases from J, the junction contained 6 bases not matched to a gene. Germline V gene sequence: CDR1 SGHRS, CDR2 YFSETQ. CDR3 length: 14 amino acids. This chain's CDR3 is CASREGLAGYEQYF. The CDR3 DNA reads as TGCGCCAGTCGAGAGGGACTAGCGGGGTACGAGCAGTACTTC.

The chain is built from TRBV20-1 and TRBJ1-6, with D uncertain. CDR3 size: 10 residues. Germline V lookup: CDR1 DFQATT, CDR2 SNEGSKA (reference sequence). V lost 7 bases and J 9 bases, leaving 7 bases between the germline ends. CDR3: CSVGISPLHF. CDR3 bases: TGCAGTGTAGGCATTTCACCCCTCCACTTT.

This chain links TRBV11-2 with TRBJ2-7; D may be TRBD1 (5 bases). Germline V lookup: CDR1 SGHAT, CDR2 FQNNGV. This CDR3 region has 12 residues. V was pared by 5 bases and J by 9 bases, with 14 bases between. The chain's CDR3 is CASSMDMPVQYF. In DNA, the CDR3 is TGTGCCAGCAGCATGGACATGCCCGTGCAGTACTTC.

V is TRBV25-1 and J is TRBJ2-7; 10 nucleotides align to TRBD2. This CDR3 comprises 15 residues. Trimming removed 1 base from V and 4 bases from J; junction bases left unmatched: 4. CDR1 and CDR2 (germline): MGHDK, SYGVNS. The CDR3 DNA is TGTGCCAGCAGTGAATCCCTAGCGGGAGTGTACGAGCAGTACTTC. Amino acid sequence: CASSESLAGVYEQYF.

V and J are TRBV10-2 and TRBJ2-1; no definite D call. Per germline, CDR1 WSHSY and CDR2 SAAADI. The ends were cut back, 0 bases at V and 7 bases at J, with 7 bases in the middle. The CDR3 totals 13 residues. The CDR3 loop is CASSESGLNEQFF. The CDR3 DNA is TGCGCCAGCAGTGAGTCAGGCCTAAATGAGCAGTTCTTC.